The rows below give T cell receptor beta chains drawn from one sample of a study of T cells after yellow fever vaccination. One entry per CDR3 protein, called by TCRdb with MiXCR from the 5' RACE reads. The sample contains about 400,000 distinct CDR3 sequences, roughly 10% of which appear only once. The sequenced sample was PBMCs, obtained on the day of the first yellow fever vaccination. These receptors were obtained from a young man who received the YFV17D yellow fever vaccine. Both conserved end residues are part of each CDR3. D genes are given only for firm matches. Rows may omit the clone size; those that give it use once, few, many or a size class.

CDR3 protein: CASTPGLTNTGELFF
CDR3 DNA: TGCGCCAGCACGCCGGGACTAACAAACACCGGGGAGCTGTTTTTT
J gene: TRBJ2-2
D gene: TRBD2
V gene: TRBV4-3
clone size: few

CDR3 protein: CASSSTTGAGPEAFF
CDR3 DNA: TGTGCCAGCTCATCAACTACAGGGGCAGGCCCTGAAGCTTTCTTT
J gene: TRBJ1-1
D gene: TRBD1
V gene: TRBV18
clone size: few

CDR3 protein: CSATYGGQGNEQFF
CDR3 DNA: TGCAGTGCCACGTACGGGGGCCAGGGGAATGAGCAGTTCTTC
J gene: TRBJ2-1
D gene: -
V gene: TRBV20-1
clone size: -

CDR3 protein: CASTWGAGGLGQPQHF
CDR3 DNA: TGTGCCAGCACATGGGGGGCAGGGGGCCTCGGTCAGCCCCAGCATTTT
J gene: TRBJ1-5
D gene: TRBD1
V gene: TRBV5-8
clone size: few

CDR3 protein: CASSSPPPGGNIQYF
CDR3 DNA: TGTGCCAGCAGCTCCCCCCCCCCGGGGGGAAACATTCAGTACTTC
J gene: TRBJ2-4
D gene: TRBD2
V gene: TRBV7-2
clone size: -

CDR3 protein: CASSLAPFAGRNYGYTF
CDR3 DNA: TGCGCCAGCAGCTTGGCCCCTTTTGCAGGGCGAAACTATGGCTACACCTTC
J gene: TRBJ1-2
D gene: -
V gene: TRBV5-1
clone size: -

CDR3 protein: CASSYGGWNTEAFF
CDR3 DNA: TGTGCCAGCAGTTACGGGGGTTGGAACACTGAAGCTTTCTTT
J gene: TRBJ1-1
D gene: -
V gene: TRBV6-5
clone size: few

CDR3 protein: CSVEATGTNEQFF
CDR3 DNA: TGCAGCGTTGAAGCGACAGGGACTAATGAGCAGTTCTTC
J gene: TRBJ2-1
D gene: -
V gene: TRBV29-1
clone size: few

CDR3 protein: CASSLAASRDTQYF
CDR3 DNA: TGTGCCAGCAGTTTGGCCGCCTCGAGAGATACGCAGTATTTT
J gene: TRBJ2-3
D gene: -
V gene: TRBV12-3/TRBV12-4
clone size: few

CDR3 protein: CASSLGLQPGTQYF
CDR3 DNA: TGTGCCAGCAGCCTCGGACTCCAGCCGGGGACCCAGTACTTC
J gene: TRBJ2-5
D gene: -
V gene: TRBV3-1
clone size: few

CDR3 protein: CASSLSRGPDTQYF
CDR3 DNA: TGTGCCAGCAGTTTGAGTAGGGGGCCAGATACGCAGTATTTT
J gene: TRBJ2-3
D gene: TRBD1
V gene: TRBV12-3/TRBV12-4
clone size: -

CDR3 protein: CASNPPGLAGGGSADTQYF
CDR3 DNA: TGTGCCAGCAACCCCCCGGGACTAGCGGGGGGTGGTAGTGCAGATACGCAGTATTTT
J gene: TRBJ2-3
D gene: TRBD2
V gene: TRBV28
clone size: -

CDR3 protein: CASSSPLGGIRTDTQYF
CDR3 DNA: TGTGCCAGCAGCTCCCCCCTGGGCGGAATACGCACAGATACGCAGTATTTT
J gene: TRBJ2-3
D gene: -
V gene: TRBV4-2
clone size: -

CDR3 protein: CASTHGVAGGETQYF
CDR3 DNA: TGTGCCAGCACCCACGGAGTAGCGGGGGGAGAGACCCAGTACTTC
J gene: TRBJ2-5
D gene: TRBD2
V gene: TRBV6-1
clone size: few

CDR3 protein: CASSLDGGLNIQYF
CDR3 DNA: TGCGCCAGCAGCTTGGACGGGGGATTAAACATTCAGTACTTC
J gene: TRBJ2-4
D gene: -
V gene: TRBV5-1
clone size: few

CDR3 protein: CATSEWGQASYNEQFF
CDR3 DNA: TGTGCCACCAGTGAGTGGGGACAGGCCTCCTACAATGAGCAGTTCTTC
J gene: TRBJ2-1
D gene: TRBD1
V gene: TRBV24-1
clone size: -

CDR3 protein: CASSRDGSRTDTQYF
CDR3 DNA: TGTGCCAGCAGCCGGGACGGAAGTCGGACAGATACGCAGTATTTT
J gene: TRBJ2-3
D gene: -
V gene: TRBV5-5
clone size: -

CDR3 protein: CASSLGSGRIQETQYF
CDR3 DNA: TGCGCCAGCAGCTTGGGTAGCGGGAGGATCCAAGAGACCCAGTACTTC
J gene: TRBJ2-5
D gene: TRBD2
V gene: TRBV5-1
clone size: -

CDR3 protein: CASSQGSGGEGEKLFF
CDR3 DNA: TGCGCCAGCAGCCAGGGATCCGGGGGGGAGGGTGAAAAACTGTTTTTT
J gene: TRBJ1-4
D gene: -
V gene: TRBV4-1
clone size: -

CDR3 protein: CASSFGARGEKLFF
CDR3 DNA: TGTGCCAGCAGCTTTGGAGCCCGAGGGGAAAAACTGTTTTTT
J gene: TRBJ1-4
D gene: -
V gene: TRBV13
clone size: -

CDR3 protein: CASSLSRVADNEKLFF
CDR3 DNA: TGTGCCAGCAGCTTATCCCGGGTCGCCGATAATGAAAAACTGTTTTTT
J gene: TRBJ1-4
D gene: -
V gene: TRBV7-8
clone size: many

CDR3 protein: CASTLGRNQPQHF
CDR3 DNA: TGTGCCAGCACCCTCGGAAGAAATCAGCCCCAGCATTTT
J gene: TRBJ1-5
D gene: -
V gene: TRBV7-2
clone size: few

CDR3 protein: CSVTENTEAFF
CDR3 DNA: TGCAGCGTTACAGAGAACACTGAAGCTTTCTTT
J gene: TRBJ1-1
D gene: -
V gene: TRBV29-1
clone size: few

CDR3 protein: CASSFILTVSGPAWVNEQFF
CDR3 DNA: TGTGCCAGCAGCTTTATCCTCACGGTATCGGGTCCAGCGTGGGTCAATGAGCAGTTCTTC
J gene: TRBJ2-1
D gene: -
V gene: TRBV5-4
clone size: -

CDR3 protein: CASGRSSGGGETQYF
CDR3 DNA: TGTGCCAGCGGGCGGAGTAGCGGGGGAGGGGAGACCCAGTACTTC
J gene: TRBJ2-5
D gene: TRBD2
V gene: TRBV2
clone size: few

CDR3 protein: CASSKQDTGELFF
CDR3 DNA: TGTGCCAGTAGTAAACAGGACACCGGGGAGCTGTTTTTT
J gene: TRBJ2-2
D gene: -
V gene: TRBV19
clone size: -

CDR3 protein: CASSLSPGGRQVYNEQFF
CDR3 DNA: TGCGCCAGCAGCCTTTCGCCCGGGGGCCGCCAAGTCTACAATGAGCAGTTCTTC
J gene: TRBJ2-1
D gene: -
V gene: TRBV5-1
clone size: -

CDR3 protein: CASSYVGTQYF
CDR3 DNA: TGTGCCAGCAGTTATGTCGGGACCCAGTACTTC
J gene: TRBJ2-5
D gene: -
V gene: TRBV6-2/TRBV6-3
clone size: -

CDR3 protein: CASSSGGGNEQYF
CDR3 DNA: TGTGCCAGCTCATCAGGGGGTGGGAACGAGCAGTACTTC
J gene: TRBJ2-7
D gene: TRBD1
V gene: TRBV18
clone size: -

CDR3 protein: CASSLGPRARNEQFF
CDR3 DNA: TGTGCCAGCAGCCTCGGGCCCCGGGCCAGGAATGAGCAGTTCTTC
J gene: TRBJ2-1
D gene: -
V gene: TRBV14
clone size: -

CDR3 protein: CAISEGPGRAADTQYF
CDR3 DNA: TGTGCCATCAGTGAAGGCCCGGGACGTGCCGCAGATACGCAGTATTTT
J gene: TRBJ2-3
D gene: -
V gene: TRBV10-3
clone size: few

CDR3 protein: CASSLEAGKRVQPQHF
CDR3 DNA: TGTGCCAGCAGCTTAGAGGCAGGGAAGAGGGTCCAGCCCCAGCATTTT
J gene: TRBJ1-5
D gene: -
V gene: TRBV7-6
clone size: -

CDR3 protein: CASSQDPPRTNTGELFF
CDR3 DNA: TGCGCCAGCAGCCAAGATCCCCCGAGGACGAACACCGGGGAGCTGTTTTTT
J gene: TRBJ2-2
D gene: -
V gene: TRBV4-3
clone size: many

CDR3 protein: CASRPPGATNEKLFF
CDR3 DNA: TGTGCCAGCAGACCTCCAGGGGCAACTAATGAAAAACTGTTTTTT
J gene: TRBJ1-4
D gene: -
V gene: TRBV7-2
clone size: -

CDR3 protein: CATSREWRGYGYTF
CDR3 DNA: TGTGCCACCAGCAGAGAATGGAGGGGCTATGGCTACACCTTC
J gene: TRBJ1-2
D gene: -
V gene: TRBV15
clone size: few

CDR3 protein: CASSQRGAYNEQFF
CDR3 DNA: TGTGCCAGCAGTCAGCGGGGTGCCTACAATGAGCAGTTCTTC
J gene: TRBJ2-1
D gene: TRBD2
V gene: TRBV6-2/TRBV6-3
clone size: -

CDR3 protein: CASSHANSPLHF
CDR3 DNA: TGTGCCAGCAGTCACGCAAATTCACCCCTCCACTTT
J gene: TRBJ1-6
D gene: -
V gene: TRBV6-5
clone size: few

CDR3 protein: CASSQGQGTSPLHF
CDR3 DNA: TGTGCCAGCAGTCAGGGACAGGGGACTTCACCCCTCCACTTT
J gene: TRBJ1-6
D gene: TRBD1
V gene: TRBV7-2
clone size: few

CDR3 protein: CSVEDWGDREGYTF
CDR3 DNA: TGCAGCGTTGAAGATTGGGGGGACAGGGAGGGCTACACCTTC
J gene: TRBJ1-2
D gene: TRBD1
V gene: TRBV29-1
clone size: -

CDR3 protein: CASSGGQGATEAFF
CDR3 DNA: TGTGCCAGCAGTGGAGGACAGGGGGCGACTGAAGCTTTCTTT
J gene: TRBJ1-1
D gene: TRBD1
V gene: TRBV6-2/TRBV6-3
clone size: few

CDR3 protein: CASKLMTTSGADEQYF
CDR3 DNA: TGTGCCAGCAAGCTAATGACGACTAGCGGGGCCGACGAGCAGTACTTC
J gene: TRBJ2-7
D gene: TRBD2
V gene: TRBV6-2/TRBV6-3
clone size: few

CDR3 protein: CASSPSNQPQHF
CDR3 DNA: TGTGCCAGCAGCCCTAGTAATCAGCCCCAGCATTTT
J gene: TRBJ1-5
D gene: -
V gene: TRBV12-3/TRBV12-4
clone size: many

CDR3 protein: CASSFRQVEGGSF
CDR3 DNA: TGTGCCAGCAGCTTCCGCCAGGTTGAGGGTGGGAGCTTT
J gene: TRBJ1-1
D gene: -
V gene: TRBV5-8
clone size: -

CDR3 protein: CASSQERQANTEAFF
CDR3 DNA: TGCGCCAGCAGCCAAGAGAGGCAAGCGAACACTGAAGCTTTCTTT
J gene: TRBJ1-1
D gene: -
V gene: TRBV4-3
clone size: -

CDR3 protein: CASSSRTGDGLVPEAFF
CDR3 DNA: TGTGCCAGCAGCTCCCGGACAGGGGACGGTTTGGTACCTGAAGCTTTCTTT
J gene: TRBJ1-1
D gene: TRBD1
V gene: TRBV5-5
clone size: -

CDR3 protein: CASSTGVLHNEQFF
CDR3 DNA: TGTGCCAGCAGTACAGGGGTCCTCCATAATGAGCAGTTCTTC
J gene: TRBJ2-1
D gene: TRBD1
V gene: TRBV25-1
clone size: many

CDR3 protein: CASSQTGTSPGGYTF
CDR3 DNA: TGTGCCAGCAGCCAAACAGGGACCAGTCCGGGAGGCTACACCTTC
J gene: TRBJ1-2
D gene: -
V gene: TRBV3-1
clone size: few

CDR3 protein: CASTVGGGLADTQYF
CDR3 DNA: TGTGCCAGCACCGTGGGGGGGGGCTTGGCAGATACGCAGTATTTT
J gene: TRBJ2-3
D gene: -
V gene: TRBV27
clone size: many

CDR3 protein: CASSYSGTGAGNEQFF
CDR3 DNA: TGTGCCAGCAGTTACTCGGGGACAGGGGCTGGGAATGAGCAGTTCTTC
J gene: TRBJ2-1
D gene: TRBD1
V gene: TRBV6-5
clone size: few

CDR3 protein: CASKVVTGELFF
CDR3 DNA: TGTGCCAGCAAGGTTGTTACCGGGGAGCTGTTTTTT
J gene: TRBJ2-2
D gene: -
V gene: TRBV28
clone size: many

CDR3 protein: CASSQSQGNYGYTF
CDR3 DNA: TGCGCCAGCAGCCAATCGCAGGGTAACTATGGCTACACCTTC
J gene: TRBJ1-2
D gene: -
V gene: TRBV4-1
clone size: many

CDR3 protein: CSASGGTGFDSPLHF
CDR3 DNA: TGCAGTGCTTCCGGTGGGACAGGCTTTGATTCACCCCTCCACTTT
J gene: TRBJ1-6
D gene: TRBD1
V gene: TRBV20-1
clone size: -

CDR3 protein: CAIKGDADTQYF
CDR3 DNA: TGTGCCATCAAGGGGGACGCAGATACGCAGTATTTT
J gene: TRBJ2-3
D gene: -
V gene: TRBV10-3
clone size: many

CDR3 protein: CASSPGQGAGELFF
CDR3 DNA: TGCGCCAGCAGCCCGGGACAGGGGGCCGGGGAGCTGTTTTTT
J gene: TRBJ2-2
D gene: TRBD1
V gene: TRBV5-1
clone size: many

CDR3 protein: CASSFSVDEQFF
CDR3 DNA: TGCGCCAGCAGCTTTAGCGTCGATGAGCAGTTCTTC
J gene: TRBJ2-1
D gene: -
V gene: TRBV5-1
clone size: few

CDR3 protein: CATSDTGGNQPQHF
CDR3 DNA: TGTGCCACCAGCGACACAGGGGGCAATCAGCCCCAGCATTTT
J gene: TRBJ1-5
D gene: TRBD1
V gene: TRBV24-1
clone size: -